This T cell receptor beta chain was sequenced during a study of T cells in localized non-small cell lung cancer. Study observations and caveats: Heterogeneity remains possible because sequencing was limited to only one tumor region. An association was observed between higher blood T cell density and longer overall survival. Turning up in adjacent lung were a median approximately 50 of the top 100 tumor clones. It was uninvolved adjacent lung that showed the highest T cell clonality, exceeding tumor.

Some clones are missing from TCRdb's copy, which holds only in-frame ones; the method was immunoSEQ multiplex PCR. Of around 26,000 clones in the sample, under 95% were seen once. As to this clone: Its matching antigen is unknown.

The germline gives CDR1 LNHDA, CDR2 SQIVND (reference sequence). CDR3 size: 13 residues. V lost 3 bases and J 7 bases, leaving 12 bases between the germline ends. The J gene is TRBJ1-2, the V gene TRBV19; no reliable D call. This sample comprised peripheral blood, obtained before any cancer treatment. This receptor was identified in a female donor of 60 years or more with stage II squamous cell lung carcinoma. In DNA form, the CDR3 reads TGTGCCAGTAGTATTACCCAAGGGAGTGGCTACACCTTC. Translated: CASSITQGSGYTF.